The clone carrying this TCR beta chain has just a few counts. This sample is part of a study of patients and donors after allogeneic stem cell transplantation. CDR1 is LNHNV and CDR2 is YYDKDF in the germline V gene (reference sequence). The CDR3 has 16 amino acids. Germline trimming cut 5 bases from V and 10 bases from J; bases unmatched to any gene: 15. MiXCR, applied by TCRdb to the RT-PCR reads, yields one record per CDR3 protein. The data show some 880,000 distinct CDR3 sequences, approximately 19% seen once. The sequencing sample was made of blood, either unsorted or a sorted T cell fraction (not recorded which). The sequence was collected from a human donor who was either an allogeneic HSCT recipient or a stem cell or donor lymphocyte infusion donor (not recorded which). It is not recorded whose cells these are; they may come from a transplant donor. This chain uses TRBV15 with TRBJ2-1, with 9 bases lining up with TRBD2. In nucleotides, the CDR3 is TGTGCCACCAGCGGGGAACTAGCGGGCGAGATAGGGGAGCAGTTCTTC. As protein: CATSGELAGEIGEQFF.